This TCR beta chain appears in the sequencing data of a study of Ad26.COV2.S vaccination and SARS-CoV-2 variants. TCRdb's table, derived via immunoSEQ multiplex PCR, lists solely in-frame clones and lacks some. The sample has hundreds of thousands of clones; 83% are singletons. Treatment described: roughly 20 received Ad26.COV2.S at low or high dose, single or two shots; 5 received placebo; per-sample allocation not given. Day 63 after the first vaccine or placebo injection was the time point for sampling. Specimen: peripheral blood, collected in a trial of Ad26.COV2.S vaccine versus placebo. The clonotype originates from a person aged 18-65 years who received the Ad26.COV2.S COVID-19 vaccine or a placebo.

The CDR3 is CASRQTGGDEKLFF. As DNA, the CDR3 is TGTGCCAGCAGACAGACAGGGGGGGATGAAAAACTGTTTTTT. The chain joins TRBV5-6 to TRBJ1-4; 9 bases are shared with TRBD1. In germline, CDR1 is SGHDT, CDR2 YYEEEE. The J segment lost 6 bases and the V segment lost 5 bases, leaving 5 bases of the junction unmatched. The CDR3 runs 14 residues. The whole variable domain, remainder taken from reference TRBV5-6 and TRBJ1-4, is DAGVTQSPTHLIKTRGQQVTLRCSPKSGHDTVSWYQQALGQGPQFIFQYYEEEERQRGNFPDRFSGHQFPNYSSELNVNALLLGDSALYLCASRQTGGDEKLFFGSGTQLSVL.